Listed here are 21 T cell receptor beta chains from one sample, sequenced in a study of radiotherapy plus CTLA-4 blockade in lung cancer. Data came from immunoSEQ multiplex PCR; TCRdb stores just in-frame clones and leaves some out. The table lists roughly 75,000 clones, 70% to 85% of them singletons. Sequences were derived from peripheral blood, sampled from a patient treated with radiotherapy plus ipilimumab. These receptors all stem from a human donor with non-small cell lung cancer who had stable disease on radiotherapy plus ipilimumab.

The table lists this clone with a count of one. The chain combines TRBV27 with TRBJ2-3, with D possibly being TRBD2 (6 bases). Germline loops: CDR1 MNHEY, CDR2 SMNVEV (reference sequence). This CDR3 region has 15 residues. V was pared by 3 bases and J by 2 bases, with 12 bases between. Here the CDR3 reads CASSFVSGYTDTQYF. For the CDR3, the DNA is TGTGCCAGCAGTTTTGTTAGCGGATACACAGATACGCAGTATTTT.

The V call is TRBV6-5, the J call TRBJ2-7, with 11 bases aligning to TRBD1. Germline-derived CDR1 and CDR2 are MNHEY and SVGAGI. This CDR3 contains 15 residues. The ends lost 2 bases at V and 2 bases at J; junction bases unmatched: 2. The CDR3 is CASSYRGQGAYEQYF. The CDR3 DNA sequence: TGTGCCAGCAGTTACCGGGGACAGGGGGCCTACGAGCAGTACTTC.

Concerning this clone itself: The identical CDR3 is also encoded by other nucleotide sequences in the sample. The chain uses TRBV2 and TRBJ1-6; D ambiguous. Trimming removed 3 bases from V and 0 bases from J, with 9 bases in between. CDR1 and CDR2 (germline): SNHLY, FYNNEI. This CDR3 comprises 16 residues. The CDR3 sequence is CASSERQSSYNSPLHF. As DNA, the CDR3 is TGTGCCAGCAGTGAGAGGCAGAGCTCCTATAATTCACCCCTCCACTTT.

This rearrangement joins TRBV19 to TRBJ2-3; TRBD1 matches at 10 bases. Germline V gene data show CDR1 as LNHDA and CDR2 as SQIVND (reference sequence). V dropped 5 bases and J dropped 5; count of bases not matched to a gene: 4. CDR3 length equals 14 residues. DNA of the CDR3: TGTGCCAGTAGTCCAGACAGGGGGCAAGATACGCAGTATTTT. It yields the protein CASSPDRGQDTQYF.

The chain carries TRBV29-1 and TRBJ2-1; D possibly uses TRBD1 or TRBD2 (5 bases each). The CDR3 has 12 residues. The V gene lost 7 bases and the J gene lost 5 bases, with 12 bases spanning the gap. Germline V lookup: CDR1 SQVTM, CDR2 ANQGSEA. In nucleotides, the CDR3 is TGCAGCGCGGCCTGGGGGAACAATGAGCAGTTCTTC. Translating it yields CSAAWGNNEQFF.

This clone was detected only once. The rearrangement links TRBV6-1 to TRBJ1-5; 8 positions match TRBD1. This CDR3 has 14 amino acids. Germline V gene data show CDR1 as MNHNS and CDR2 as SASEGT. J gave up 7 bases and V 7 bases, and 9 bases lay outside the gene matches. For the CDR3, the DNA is TGTGCCAGCACATCGGACAGGGAAACACAGCCCCAGCATTTT. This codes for CASTSDRETQPQHF.

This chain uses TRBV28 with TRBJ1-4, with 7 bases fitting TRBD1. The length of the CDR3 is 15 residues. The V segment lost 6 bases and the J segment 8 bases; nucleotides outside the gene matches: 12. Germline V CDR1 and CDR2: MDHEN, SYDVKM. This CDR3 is CASSSPTGVSEKLFF. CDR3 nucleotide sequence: TGTGCCAGCAGCTCCCCTACAGGGGTGAGCGAAAAACTGTTTTTT. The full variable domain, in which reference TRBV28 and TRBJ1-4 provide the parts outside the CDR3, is DVKVTQSSRYLVKRTGEKVFLECVQDMDHENMFWYRQDPGLGLRLIYFSYDVKMKEKGDIPEGYSVSREKKERFSLILESASTNQTSMYLCASSSPTGVSEKLFFGSGTQLSVL.

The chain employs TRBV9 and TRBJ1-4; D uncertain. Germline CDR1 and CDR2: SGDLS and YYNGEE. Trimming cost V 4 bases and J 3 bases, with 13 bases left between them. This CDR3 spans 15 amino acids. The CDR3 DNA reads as TGTGCCAGCAGCCCCAACCGAGGAGCTAATGAAAAACTGTTTTTT. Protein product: CASSPNRGANEKLFF. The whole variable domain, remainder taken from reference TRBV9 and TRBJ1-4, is DSGVTQTPKHLITATGQRVTLRCSPRSGDLSVYWYQQSLDQGLQFLIQYYNGEERAKGNILERFSAQQFPDLHSELNLSSLELGDSALYFCASSPNRGANEKLFFGSGTQLSVL.

This CDR3 is CASSGQGWGNTEAFF. CDR3 DNA: TGTGCCAGTAGTGGACAGGGATGGGGGAACACTGAAGCTTTCTTT. The rearrangement joins TRBV19 to TRBJ1-1; 8 nucleotides align to TRBD1. The CDR3 runs to 15 residues. Per germline, CDR1 LNHDA and CDR2 SQIVND (reference sequence). The V and J ends lost 5 bases and 1 base, in that order; junction bases with no gene match: 6.

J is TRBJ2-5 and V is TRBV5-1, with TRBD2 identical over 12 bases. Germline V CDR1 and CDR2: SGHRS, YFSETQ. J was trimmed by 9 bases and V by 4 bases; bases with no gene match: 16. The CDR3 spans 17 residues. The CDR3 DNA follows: TGCGCCAGCAGCCCTCGCTGGACTAGCGGGGTTTGGGGGGCCCAGTACTTC. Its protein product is CASSPRWTSGVWGAQYF.

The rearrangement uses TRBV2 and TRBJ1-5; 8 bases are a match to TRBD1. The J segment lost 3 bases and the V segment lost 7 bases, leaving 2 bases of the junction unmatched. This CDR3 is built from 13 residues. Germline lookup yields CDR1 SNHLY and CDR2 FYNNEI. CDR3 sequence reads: CASKGQVNQPQHF. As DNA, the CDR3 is TGTGCCAGCAAGGGACAGGTCAATCAGCCCCAGCATTTT. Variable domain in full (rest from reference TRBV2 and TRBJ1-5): EPEVTQTPSHQVTQMGQEVILRCVPISNHLYFYWYRQILGQKVEFLVSFYNNEISEKSEIFDDQFSVERPDGSNFTLKIRSTKLEDSAMYFCASKGQVNQPQHFGDGTRLSIL.

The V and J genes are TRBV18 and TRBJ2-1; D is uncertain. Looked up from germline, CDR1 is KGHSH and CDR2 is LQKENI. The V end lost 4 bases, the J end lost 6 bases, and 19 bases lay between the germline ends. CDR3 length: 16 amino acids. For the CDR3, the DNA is TGTGCCAGCTCACGGTTCTTAGCCAGAGGAGCCAATGAGCAGTTCTTC. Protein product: CASSRFLARGANEQFF. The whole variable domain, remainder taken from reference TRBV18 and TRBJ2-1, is NAGVMQNPRHLVRRRGQEARLRCSPMKGHSHVYWYRQLPEEGLKFMVYLQKENIIDESGMPKERFSAEFPKEGPSILRIQQVVRGDSAAYFCASSRFLARGANEQFFGPGTRLTVL.

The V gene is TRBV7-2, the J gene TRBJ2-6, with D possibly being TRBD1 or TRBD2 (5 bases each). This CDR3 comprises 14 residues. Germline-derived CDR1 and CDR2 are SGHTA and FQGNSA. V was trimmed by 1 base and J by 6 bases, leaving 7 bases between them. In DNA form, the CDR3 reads TGTGCCAGCAGCTTAGGAGGGACGGCCAACGTCCTGACTTTC. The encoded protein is CASSLGGTANVLTF.

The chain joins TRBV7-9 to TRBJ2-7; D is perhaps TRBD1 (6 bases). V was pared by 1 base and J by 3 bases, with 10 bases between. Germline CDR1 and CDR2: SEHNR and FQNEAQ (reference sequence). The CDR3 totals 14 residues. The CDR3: CASSLGETGYEQYF. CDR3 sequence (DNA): TGTGCCAGCAGCTTAGGGGAGACAGGCTACGAGCAGTACTTC.

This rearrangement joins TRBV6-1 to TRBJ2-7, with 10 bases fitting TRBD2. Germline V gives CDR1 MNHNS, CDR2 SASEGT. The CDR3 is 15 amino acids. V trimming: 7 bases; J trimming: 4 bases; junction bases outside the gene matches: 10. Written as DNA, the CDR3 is TGTGCCAGCAAGGTTGGATTAGCGGGAGGATACGAGCAGTACTTC. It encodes CASKVGLAGGYEQYF.

In nucleotides, the CDR3 is TGTGCCAGCAGCAACGGACAATCCGATTCACCCCTCCACTTT. Amino acid sequence: CASSNGQSDSPLHF. This chain links TRBV5-8 with TRBJ1-6; possibly TRBD1 for D (5 bases). The CDR3 spans 14 residues. The germline V gene has CDR1 SGHTS and CDR2 YDEGEE. The V and J ends lost 4 bases and 8 bases respectively, with 13 bases between them.

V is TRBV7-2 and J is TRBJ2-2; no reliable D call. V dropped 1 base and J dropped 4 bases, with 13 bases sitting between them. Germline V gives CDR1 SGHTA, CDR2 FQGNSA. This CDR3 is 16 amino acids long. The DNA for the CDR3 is TGTGCCAGCAGCTTAGGAGGTAACTTTGGCACCGGGGAGCTGTTTTTT. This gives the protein CASSLGGNFGTGELFF.

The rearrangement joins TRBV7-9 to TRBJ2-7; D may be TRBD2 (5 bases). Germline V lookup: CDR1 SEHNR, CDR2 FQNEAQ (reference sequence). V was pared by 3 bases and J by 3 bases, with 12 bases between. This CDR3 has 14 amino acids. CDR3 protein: CASSLGTSFYEQYF. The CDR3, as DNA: TGTGCCAGCAGCTTGGGAACTAGTTTCTACGAGCAGTACTTC.

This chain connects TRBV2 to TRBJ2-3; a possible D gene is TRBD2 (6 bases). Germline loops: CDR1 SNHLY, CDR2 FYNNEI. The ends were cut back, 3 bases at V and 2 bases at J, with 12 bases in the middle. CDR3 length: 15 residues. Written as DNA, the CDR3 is TGTGCCAGCAGTGATTTGGGGAGGAACACAGATACGCAGTATTTT. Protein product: CASSDLGRNTDTQYF. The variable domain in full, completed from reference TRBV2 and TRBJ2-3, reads EPEVTQTPSHQVTQMGQEVILRCVPISNHLYFYWYRQILGQKVEFLVSFYNNEISEKSEIFDDQFSVERPDGSNFTLKIRSTKLEDSAMYFCASSDLGRNTDTQYFGPGTRLTVL.

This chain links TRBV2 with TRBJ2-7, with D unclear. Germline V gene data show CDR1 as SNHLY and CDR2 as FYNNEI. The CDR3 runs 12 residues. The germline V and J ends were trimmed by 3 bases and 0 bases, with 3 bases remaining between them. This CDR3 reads CASSDTSYEQYF. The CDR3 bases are TGTGCCAGCAGTGACACCTCCTACGAGCAGTACTTC.

CDR3 nucleotides: TGCGCCAGCAGCTTGCAGGCGGGAGTAAAGACCGGGGAGCTGTTTTTT. Translation gives CASSLQAGVKTGELFF. The rearrangement joins TRBV5-1 to TRBJ2-2, with 7 bases aligning to TRBD2. The CDR3 runs to 16 residues. Germline V gives CDR1 SGHRS, CDR2 YFSETQ. The ends lost 1 base at V and 5 bases at J; junction bases unmatched: 8.